This is a list of T cell receptor beta chains from one sample in a study of cytotoxic CD8 clonotypes in ibrutinib-treated CLL. Profiled with immunoSEQ multiplex PCR; TCRdb holds only in-frame clones, not every one. In the table there are around 200,000 clones, more than 75% of which are singletons. The input for sequencing was PBMCs, taken after 12 months of ibrutinib treatment. The receptor set was obtained from a human donor with chronic lymphocytic leukemia. Each CDR3 is given with its conserved first and last residue. D genes are given only for firm matches. The size of a clone is reported for some rows only, either as once, few or many, or as a class for expanded clones.

v_gene	j_gene	d_gene	abundance	CDR3nt	CDR3aa
TRBV2	TRBJ2-1	-	-	TGTGCCAGCAGTGAAGGGCTAGCCCCCTACAATGAGCAGTTCTTC	CASSEGLAPYNEQFF
TRBV7-9	TRBJ2-5	-	-	TGTGCCAGCAGCTTAGCAGACAGCTCCCGAACCCAGTACTTC	CASSLADSSRTQYF
TRBV4-1	TRBJ1-2	-	-	TGCGCCAGCAGCCGACAACTCATTGGTGGCTACACCTTC	CASSRQLIGGYTF
TRBV10-3	TRBJ2-7	TRBD1	-	TGTGCCATCATTGCTCCCCGTGGACGGACAGGGACCTACGAGCAGTACTTC	CAIIAPRGRTGTYEQYF
TRBV4-1	TRBJ2-7	-	-	TGCGCCAGCAGCCAAGGGTTCACTAGTTTACTTGAGGACGAGCAGTACTTC	CASSQGFTSLLEDEQYF
TRBV6-1	TRBJ2-7	-	-	TGTGCCAGCAGTGAACACACATCCTACGAGCAGTACTTC	CASSEHTSYEQYF
TRBV5-8	TRBJ2-1	TRBD1	-	TGTGCCAGCAGCTTGGCGGGGACAGTATACAATGAGCAGTTCTTC	CASSLAGTVYNEQFF
TRBV6-5	TRBJ2-3	TRBD2	-	TGTGCCAGCAGTTCCAAGACTAGCGGGGGAACAGATACGCAGTATTTT	CASSSKTSGGTDTQYF
TRBV5-1	TRBJ2-3	-	-	TGCGCCAGCAGCGCCACTCCAGCCCGCACAGATACGCAGTATTTT	CASSATPARTDTQYF
TRBV9	TRBJ1-1	-	-	TGTGCCAGCAGCGTAGAGGGGGGGCATAGCACTGAAGCTTTCTTT	CASSVEGGHSTEAFF
TRBV9	TRBJ1-3	-	-	TGTGCCAGCAGCGTAGGGGGGACCTCCGGGAACACCATATATTTT	CASSVGGTSGNTIYF
TRBV29-1	TRBJ2-7	-	-	TGCAGCGTTTTAGCAGGGTGGTCCTACGAGCAGTACTTC	CSVLAGWSYEQYF
TRBV5-1	TRBJ2-1	-	-	TGCGCCAGCAGCTTGGCTCAGTACAATGAGCAGTTCTTC	CASSLAQYNEQFF
TRBV6-7	TRBJ2-3	TRBD2	-	TGTGCCAGCAGCATCCGGGGGGGGTCCACAGATACGCAGTATTTT	CASSIRGGSTDTQYF
TRBV5-1	TRBJ2-7	TRBD1	-	TGCGCCAGCAGCTTGGGACAGGGTATTAACGAGCAGTACTTC	CASSLGQGINEQYF
TRBV5-4	TRBJ2-7	-	once	TGTGCCAGCAGCCGGAACCTCCAGAGGGAGCAGTACTTC	CASSRNLQREQYF
TRBV25-1	TRBJ1-3	-	few	TGTGCCAGCAGTGAACGCCGGGGGAGAGCTTACACTGGAAACACCATATATTTT	CASSERRGRAYTGNTIYF
TRBV6-5	TRBJ2-2	TRBD2	-	TGTGCCAGCAGTTACTTTAGCGGGGGGGCATCCGGGGAGCTGTTTTTT	CASSYFSGGASGELFF
TRBV10-3	TRBJ1-5	TRBD1	-	TGTGCCATCGGGCAGGGGGCTCAGCCCCAGCATTTT	CAIGQGAQPQHF
TRBV30	TRBJ1-6	-	-	TGTGCCTGGAGTGTATACCAGAATTCACCCCTCCACTTT	CAWSVYQNSPLHF
TRBV5-4	TRBJ1-1	-	-	TGTGCCAGCAGCTCCCACTCGGTCACTGAAGCTTTCTTT	CASSSHSVTEAFF
TRBV6-1	TRBJ2-1	-	few	TGTGCCAGCTGGGGTACTGGGAATGAGCAGTTCTTC	CASWGTGNEQFF
TRBV5-1	TRBJ2-7	-	-	TGCGCCAGCAGCTTTCTTACACAGGCCTACGAGCAGTACTTC	CASSFLTQAYEQYF
TRBV10-3	TRBJ2-7	-	-	TGTGCCATCAGTGAGTCAGGACCGTTGTACGAGCAGTACTTC	CAISESGPLYEQYF
TRBV11-3	TRBJ2-7	-	-	TGTGCCAGCAGCGTCCGGGGCGACGAGCAGTACTTC	CASSVRGDEQYF
TRBV5-1	TRBJ1-1	TRBD1	many	TGCGCCAGCAGCCCGAACCCAGGGGGGTTGAGTGAAGCTTTCTTT	CASSPNPGGLSEAFF
TRBV1	TRBJ1-1	-	-	TGCACCAGCAGCCAAGAGGCGGGGGGCATAGCTGAAGCTTTCTTT	CTSSQEAGGIAEAFF
TRBV27	TRBJ2-7	-	-	TGTGCCAGCAGTTTCGAGAAAGGCCCCTACTCCTACGAGCAGTACTTC	CASSFEKGPYSYEQYF
TRBV19	TRBJ2-2	-	few	TGTGCCAGTAAAGCCTCCTGGAACACCGGGGAGCTGTTTTTT	CASKASWNTGELFF
TRBV14	TRBJ2-5	-	-	TGTGCCAGCAGCCATTTATGGGGTCCCCAAGAGACCCAGTACTTC	CASSHLWGPQETQYF
TRBV28	TRBJ2-7	TRBD1	-	TGTGCCAGCGTCTCCGGACAGGGTAGAGAGCAGTACTTC	CASVSGQGREQYF
TRBV7-6	TRBJ2-5	TRBD2	-	TGTGCCAGCAGCTTAGCGCCCTGGCTAGCGGGGGGCGCAGAGACCCAGTACTTC	CASSLAPWLAGGAETQYF
TRBV5-1	TRBJ1-2	-	-	TGCGCCAGCAGCCGTGCCGCTACCTCTACGGATGGCTACACCTTC	CASSRAATSTDGYTF
TRBV7-3	TRBJ1-5	-	once	TGTGCCAGCAGCTTAAATGCGGTCTCGCCCCAGCATTTT	CASSLNAVSPQHF
TRBV28	TRBJ1-4	-	-	TGTGCCAGCAGTCTCGTGCGGGAAGAAAAACTGTTTTTT	CASSLVREEKLFF
TRBV6-1	TRBJ2-7	TRBD1	-	TGTGCCAGCAGTCCGACAGGGGGCTCCGACTACGAGCAGTACTTC	CASSPTGGSDYEQYF
TRBV7-8	TRBJ2-7	-	-	TGTGCCAGCAGCACCGGGTTGGCCTCCTACGAGCAGTACTTC	CASSTGLASYEQYF
TRBV6-1	TRBJ1-2	-	-	TGTGCCAGCAGTGAAGGATGGGGGGGATATGGCTACACCTTC	CASSEGWGGYGYTF
TRBV9	TRBJ2-7	TRBD1	-	TGTGCCAGCAGCGTTGATGGACAGGGTTACTACGAGCAGTACTTC	CASSVDGQGYYEQYF
TRBV6-1	TRBJ1-1	-	-	TGTGCCAGCAGTGACGTCCGTTCTATGAACACTGAAGCTTTCTTT	CASSDVRSMNTEAFF
TRBV11-2	TRBJ2-7	-	once	TGTGCCAGCAGCTTAGATTTAAGACAGGTCATTCCCTACGAGCAGTACTTC	CASSLDLRQVIPYEQYF
TRBV28	TRBJ2-7	TRBD2	-	TGTGCCAGCAGCTCCCTTGGGATTAGCGGGGGGCCCTCGACCTACGAGCAGTACTTC	CASSSLGISGGPSTYEQYF
TRBV27	TRBJ1-5	-	-	TGTGCCAGCAGTTTAAACAGTTATAGCAATCAGCCCCAGCATTTT	CASSLNSYSNQPQHF
TRBV7-9	TRBJ1-1	-	few	TGTGCCAGCAGCTGGAGTCCCGGGCCGGATACTGAAGCTTTCTTT	CASSWSPGPDTEAFF
TRBV25-1	TRBJ2-3	TRBD1	-	TGTGCCAGCAGTGGTACGTGGACAGGGGGTCCAGATACGCAGTATTTT	CASSGTWTGGPDTQYF
TRBV2	TRBJ2-7	-	-	TGTGCCAGCAGTGGGATCGAGCAGTACTTC	CASSGIEQYF
TRBV14	TRBJ1-2	-	-	TGTGCCAGCAGCCAAGCAGGGTCGGGCGGCTACACCTTC	CASSQAGSGGYTF
TRBV10-3	TRBJ1-4	TRBD1	-	TGTGCCATCAGTCCGGGGGGGACAGGGAACACCGTGCAACTGTTTTTT	CAISPGGTGNTVQLFF
TRBV28	TRBJ2-7	TRBD2	-	TGTGCCAGCAGTTTAGGCGGGAGGGAGATCTACGAGCAGTACTTC	CASSLGGREIYEQYF
TRBV15	TRBJ2-7	-	-	TGTGCCACCAGCAGTCGGGAGAGAACCTACGAGCAGTACTTC	CATSSRERTYEQYF
TRBV6-5	TRBJ1-2	-	-	TGTGCCAGTATCGCCCCATCCTCTAACTATGGCTACACCTTC	CASIAPSSNYGYTF
TRBV5-4	TRBJ1-1	TRBD1	-	TGTGCCAGCAGCCCGATTGAGGGGGCGCATACTGAAGCTTTCTTT	CASSPIEGAHTEAFF
TRBV11-3	TRBJ2-1	-	-	TGTGCCAGCAGCTTATCGTTCCCGGGCGGTGAGCAGTTCTTC	CASSLSFPGGEQFF
TRBV28	TRBJ2-7	-	-	TGTGCCAGCAGTTTATTTACAGGCTCCCACGAGCAGTACTTC	CASSLFTGSHEQYF
TRBV19	TRBJ2-1	TRBD2	-	TGTGCCAGTAGTATAGACCTCCCTAGCGGGAGGAGCTCCTACAATGAGCAGTTCTTC	CASSIDLPSGRSSYNEQFF
TRBV18	TRBJ2-5	-	-	TGTGCCAGCTCACAACCGGGAGCCCAAGAGACCCAGTACTTC	CASSQPGAQETQYF
TRBV6-1	TRBJ2-1	TRBD2	-	TGTGCCAGCAGTGCCGGGACTAGGGTCCGTGAGCAGTTCTTC	CASSAGTRVREQFF